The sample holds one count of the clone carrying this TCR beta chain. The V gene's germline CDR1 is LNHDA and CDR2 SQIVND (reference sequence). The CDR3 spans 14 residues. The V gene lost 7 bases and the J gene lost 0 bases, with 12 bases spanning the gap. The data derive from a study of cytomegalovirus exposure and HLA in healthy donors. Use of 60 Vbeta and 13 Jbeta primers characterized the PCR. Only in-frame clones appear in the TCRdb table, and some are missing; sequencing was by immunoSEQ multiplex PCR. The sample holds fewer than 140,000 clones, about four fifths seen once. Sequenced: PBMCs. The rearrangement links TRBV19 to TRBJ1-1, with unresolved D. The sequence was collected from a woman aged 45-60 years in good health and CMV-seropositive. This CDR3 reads CASTGSSLNTEAFF. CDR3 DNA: TGTGCCAGTACCGGGTCCTCTTTGAACACTGAAGCTTTCTTT.